The next 23 T cell receptor beta chains were all read from a single sample in a study of blood T cell repertoires in COVID-19. TCRdb keeps only in-frame clones here, not all; method: immunoSEQ multiplex PCR. The sample comprises roughly 260,000 clones, about 87% of which are singletons, and about 4% rests with the top ten. The sample taken for sequencing was peripheral blood. These receptors were obtained from a man between 60 and 75 years old who had recovered from COVID-19.

This clone was seen only once. V usage is TRBV5-1 and J usage is TRBJ1-4, with D hard to call. Germline V gene sequence: CDR1 SGHRS, CDR2 YFSETQ. CDR3 length: 13 residues. The V and J ends lost 4 bases and 4 bases respectively, with 8 bases between them. CDR3 loop: CASSEGLNEKLFF. The CDR3 DNA is TGCGCCAGCAGCGAGGGTCTTAATGAAAAACTGTTTTTT.

CDR3 loop: CSEAEVGGAFF. The CDR3 DNA follows: TGCAGTGAGGCCGAGGTGGGGGGGGCTTTCTTT. V gene TRBV20-1 combines with J gene TRBJ1-1; weak D call: TRBD1 (5 bases). V lost 7 bases and J lost 11, with 17 bases in between. This CDR3 has 11 residues. CDR1 is DFQATT, CDR2 SNEGSKA, per germline (reference sequence).

This clone was detected a few times. The CDR3 loop reads CASGDYFTDTQYF. The CDR3 coding sequence is TGTGCCAGCGGGGACTATTTCACAGATACGCAGTATTTT. J is TRBJ2-3 and V is TRBV2; 7 nucleotides match TRBD2. The germline V gene encodes CDR1 SNHLY and CDR2 FYNNEI. V was pared by 8 bases and J by 2 bases, with 4 bases of the junction left unmatched. CDR3 length: 13 amino acids.

The rearrangement joins TRBV5-1 to TRBJ2-7, with a weak D call TRBD2 (5 bases). The CDR3 extends over 13 amino acids. The germline V gene encodes CDR1 SGHRS and CDR2 YFSETQ. Trimming shortened V by 0 bases and J by 7 bases, and 11 bases separated the two germline ends. CDR3 protein: CASSLDGVDEQYF. For the CDR3, the DNA is TGCGCCAGCAGCTTGGACGGGGTTGATGAGCAGTACTTC.

The chain joins TRBV6-5 to TRBJ1-4, with TRBD1 as a possible D gene (6 bases). Germline lookup yields CDR1 MNHEY and CDR2 SVGAGI. The length of the CDR3 is 16 residues. Trimming removed 3 bases from V and 7 bases from J, with 18 bases in between. The CDR3, as DNA: TGTGCCAGCAGTTATACCAGGGCCAGGGGATTTGAAAAACTGTTTTTT. Amino acids: CASSYTRARGFEKLFF.

V usage is TRBV7-9 and J usage is TRBJ2-1; D is ambiguous. V was trimmed by 7 bases and J by 0 bases, leaving 7 bases between them. CDR1 and CDR2 from the germline V gene are SEHNR and FQNEAQ (reference sequence). This CDR3 has 13 residues. Written as DNA, the CDR3 is TGTGCCAGCAAGTTCCTCTCCTACAATGAGCAGTTCTTC. Translating gives CASKFLSYNEQFF.

This rearrangement joins TRBV6-6 to TRBJ2-7, with 7 bases aligning to TRBD1. The V gene's germline CDR1 is MNHNY and CDR2 SVGAGI (reference sequence). The length of the CDR3 is 15 residues. Unmatched junction bases numbered 6, after V lost 4 bases and J lost 0 bases. CDR3 in DNA: TGTGCCAGCAGTTCCACAGGGGTCTTCTCCTACGAGCAGTACTTC. Its translation: CASSSTGVFSYEQYF.

The rearrangement links TRBV3-1 (or the pseudogene TRBV3-2) to TRBJ2-1; 11 bases line up with TRBD1. This CDR3 region has 18 residues. Germline V gives CDR1 LGHDT, CDR2 YNNKEL (reference sequence). J gave up 10 bases and V 4 bases, and 18 bases lay outside the gene matches. The CDR3 spells CASSPTPLSGQGVSEQFF. The DNA for the CDR3 is TGTGCCAGCAGCCCAACCCCCCTTTCGGGACAGGGGGTCAGCGAGCAGTTCTTC.

The chain couples TRBV6-5 to TRBJ2-7, with a possible D match to TRBD1 (6 bases). CDR3 length: 14 residues. In germline, CDR1 is MNHEY, CDR2 SVGAGI. Trimming took off 4 bases at V and 2 bases at J, with 12 bases between the two ends. The CDR3 region is CASSCPQGTYEQYF. As DNA, the CDR3 is TGTGCCAGCAGTTGCCCCCAGGGGACCTACGAGCAGTACTTC.

This rearrangement joins TRBV7-3 to TRBJ2-3; TRBD2 matches at 9 bases. Germline trimming cut 0 bases from V and 0 bases from J; bases unmatched to any gene: 4. The CDR3 totals 17 residues. The germline V gene has CDR1 SGHTA and CDR2 FQGTGA. Here the CDR3 reads CASSLTSGGASTDTQYF. DNA of the CDR3: TGTGCCAGCAGCTTAACTAGCGGGGGTGCTAGCACAGATACGCAGTATTTT.

This chain links TRBV4-2 with TRBJ1-2, with 7 bases aligning to TRBD1. V shed 7 bases, J shed 5 bases, and the junction held 10 bases outside the gene matches. Looked up from germline, CDR1 is LGHNA and CDR2 is YNFKEQ. CDR3 length: 14 amino acids. CDR3 protein: CASNTLTGDYGYTF. In DNA, the CDR3 is TGTGCCAGCAACACACTCACAGGGGATTATGGCTACACCTTC.

This clone has more than one count but fewer than ten. The V gene is TRBV7-8, the J gene TRBJ2-7, with 8 bases fitting TRBD2. After removal of 5 bases from V and 5 bases from J, the junction contained 2 bases not matched to a gene. Per the germline V gene, CDR1 is SGHVS and CDR2 is FQNEAQ. The CDR3 totals 12 residues. The CDR3 region is CASSPGGDEQYF. CDR3 sequence (DNA): TGTGCCAGCAGCCCCGGGGGGGACGAGCAGTACTTC.

The chain is built from TRBV7-6 and TRBJ2-3, with 11 bases aligning to TRBD1. The junction had 6 bases not matched to a gene; V was cut back by 1 base and J by 3 bases. CDR1 is SGHVS and CDR2 is FNYEAQ in the germline V gene. The CDR3 runs 17 residues. CDR3 sequence reads: CASSLGGQGARTDTQYF. The CDR3 nucleotides are TGTGCCAGCAGCTTAGGAGGACAGGGGGCGCGTACAGATACGCAGTATTTT.

The V call is TRBV6-5, the J call TRBJ2-2; no clear D. The CDR3 contains 14 residues. The V end was cut by 6 bases, the J end by 1 base, with 9 bases between. Per the germline V gene, CDR1 is MNHEY and CDR2 is SVGAGI. This CDR3 is CASRLRQNTGELFF. As DNA, the CDR3 is TGTGCCAGCAGGCTTAGACAGAACACCGGGGAGCTGTTTTTT.

V usage is TRBV30 and J usage is TRBJ1-2; 9 nucleotides line up with TRBD1. CDR1 and CDR2 from the germline V gene are GTSNPN and SVGIG (reference sequence). V was pared by 5 bases and J by 9 bases, with 13 bases of the junction left unmatched. The CDR3 has 14 amino acids. The CDR3 nucleotides are TGTGCCTGGTCTCGACAGGGGGTCGGTCGTAGCTACACCTTC. As protein: CAWSRQGVGRSYTF. Drawing the rest from reference TRBV30 and TRBJ1-2, the complete variable domain is SQTIHQWPATLVQPVGSPLSLECTVEGTSNPNLYWYRQAAGRGLQLLFYSVGIGQISSEVPQNLSASRPQDRQFILSSKKLLLSDSGFYLCAWSRQGVGRSYTFGSGTRLTVV.

This chain links TRBV2 with TRBJ2-4; D is possibly TRBD2 (5 bases). Looked up from germline, CDR1 is SNHLY and CDR2 is FYNNEI. This CDR3 has 14 residues. Trimming stripped 4 bases from V and 1 base from J, with 8 bases between. In DNA, the CDR3 is TGTGCCAGCAGTGTGAGGGTGGCCAAAAACATTCAGTACTTC. The encoded protein is CASSVRVAKNIQYF.

This clone was seen a single time. V usage is TRBV30 and J usage is TRBJ1-6; TRBD1 is a possible D gene (5 bases). V dropped 3 bases and J dropped 5 bases, with 14 bases sitting between them. The CDR3 has 15 amino acids. Germline-derived CDR1 and CDR2 are GTSNPN and SVGIG (reference sequence). Here the CDR3 DNA reads TGTGCCTGGAGAGTGGGGCCCAGGGATAATTCACCCCTCCACTTT. Its translation: CAWRVGPRDNSPLHF.

The chain links TRBV7-8 to TRBJ2-2; D is perhaps TRBD1 (6 bases). Trimming took off 0 bases at V and 4 bases at J, with 12 bases between the two ends. Germline lookup yields CDR1 SGHVS and CDR2 FQNEAQ. The CDR3 length is 16 residues. The CDR3 DNA is TGTGCCAGCAGCTTAGCGCGTCAGGGGCGCACCGGGGAGCTGTTTTTT. Translation gives CASSLARQGRTGELFF.

J is TRBJ2-1 and V is TRBV9; a weak D match, TRBD1 (7 bases). CDR1 and CDR2 from the germline V gene are SGDLS and YYNGEE. This CDR3 spans 17 amino acids. V was pared by 0 bases and J by 0 bases, with 13 bases between. The CDR3 sequence is CASSVGRGARSYNEQFF. DNA of the CDR3: TGTGCCAGCAGCGTAGGCAGGGGGGCCCGCTCCTACAATGAGCAGTTCTTC.

A word on this clone: The limits of the CDR3 on the DNA are not certain, so only TCRdb's listed CDR3 is given. The chain has TRBV12-1 and TRBJ2-3; the table's D call, TRBD2, has no DNA check behind it. TRBV12-1 is designated a pseudogene. The CDR3 spans 16 amino acids, including both terminal residues. CDR3 loop: CASSFGGGASKDTQYF.

The V call is TRBV2, the J call TRBJ2-1, with TRBD2 matching over 11 bases. J lost 7 bases, V lost 8 bases, and 10 bases had no gene match. Germline values: CDR1 SNHLY, CDR2 FYNNEI. The CDR3 has 15 amino acids. In nucleotides, the CDR3 is TGTGCCAGCCCAGCGCTAGCGGGGGGAAGGAATGAGCAGTTCTTC. This translates into CASPALAGGRNEQFF.

The chain is built from TRBV19 and TRBJ1-1; no clear D gene. V lost 3 bases to trimming and J lost 4 bases, with 15 bases between them. CDR3 length: 15 amino acids. Germline V gene lookup returns CDR1 LNHDA and CDR2 SQIVND (reference sequence). The CDR3 loop reads CASSIILASGTEAFF. The CDR3 nucleotides read TGTGCCAGTAGTATCATCCTCGCGAGTGGCACTGAAGCTTTCTTT. Looking up the rest from reference TRBV19 and TRBJ1-1 gives the full variable domain: DGGITQSPKYLFRKEGQNVTLSCEQNLNHDAMYWYRQDPGQGLRLIYYSQIVNDFQKGDIAEGYSVSREKKESFPLTVTSAQKNPTAFYLCASSIILASGTEAFFGQGTRLTVV.

The genes are TRBV7-3 and TRBJ2-6; a possible D gene is TRBD1 (5 bases). Germline V lookup: CDR1 SGHTA, CDR2 FQGTGA. This CDR3 is 15 amino acids long. Deletions cut 5 bases from V and 2 bases from J, with 10 bases between. The CDR3 loop reads CASSPGRAGANVLTF. In DNA form, the CDR3 reads TGTGCCAGCAGCCCTGGCAGGGCTGGGGCCAACGTCCTGACTTTC.